The next 10 T cell receptor beta chains were all read from a single sample in a study of blood T cell repertoires in COVID-19. Some clones are missing from TCRdb's copy, which holds only in-frame ones; the method was immunoSEQ multiplex PCR. The sample lists approximately 50,000 clones, 78% occurring once. The source material was PBMCs or T cells enriched from blood (not recorded which). The receptor set was obtained from a woman in her forties or fifties with acute COVID-19.

The rearrangement joins TRBV18 to TRBJ2-7; D remains unclear. The CDR3 has 13 amino acids. Germline V lookup: CDR1 KGHSH, CDR2 LQKENI. V was cut by 3 bases and J by 4 bases, with 10 bases left in between. In DNA form, the CDR3 reads TGTGCCAGCTCACCGAGAAGCGAATACGAGCAGTACTTC. It encodes CASSPRSEYEQYF.

This chain joins TRBV5-4 and TRBJ2-5, with D possibly being TRBD1 (6 bases). The CDR3 is 14 residues long. Germline values: CDR1 SGHNT, CDR2 YYREEE (reference sequence). V was cut by 0 bases and J by 1 base, with 7 bases left in between. CDR3 DNA: TGTGCCAGCAGCTTGGGAGGGGGCCAAGAGACCCAGTACTTC. This codes for CASSLGGGQETQYF.

The chain carries TRBV7-2 and TRBJ2-7, with TRBD2 matching over 8 bases. The CDR3 extends over 13 amino acids. V lost 5 bases and J lost 3; bases outside the gene matches: 3. Germline V lookup: CDR1 SGHTA, CDR2 FQGNSA. The chain's CDR3 is CASSGLAVYEQYF. The CDR3 region has the DNA TGTGCCAGCAGCGGACTAGCCGTCTACGAGCAGTACTTC.

This chain uses TRBV21-1 with TRBJ1-5; TRBD1, the table's D call, lacks a check against the DNA. TRBV21-1 is a pseudogene segment. The CDR3 loop spans 17 amino acids. The CDR3 region has the DNA TGTGCCAGCAGCAAAGCGACCAGGGACAGGGGGAATCAGCCCCAGCATTTT. Its protein is CASSKATRDRGNQPQHF.

The gene calls are TRBV3-1 (or the pseudogene TRBV3-2) and TRBJ2-7; the D gene is possibly TRBD2 (6 bases). The CDR3 runs to 12 residues. The germline CDR1 and CDR2 sequences are LGHDT and YNNKEL (reference sequence). Deletions cut 5 bases from V and 5 bases from J, with 10 bases between. CDR3 bases: TGTGCCAGCAGCGGCACGGGAGACGAGCAGTACTTC. This gives the protein CASSGTGDEQYF.

The rearrangement joins TRBV20-1 to TRBJ2-1, with D possibly being TRBD2 (6 bases). The CDR3 extends over 14 amino acids. The ends were cut back, 3 bases at V and 5 bases at J, with 14 bases in the middle. The germline V gene encodes CDR1 DFQATT and CDR2 SNEGSKA (reference sequence). The CDR3 sequence: CSASERVLDNEQFF. The CDR3 DNA follows: TGCAGTGCTAGTGAGCGGGTGCTCGACAATGAGCAGTTCTTC.

CDR3 loop: CAISVDRSNQPQHF. CDR3 DNA sequence: TGTGCCATCAGTGTGGACAGGAGCAATCAGCCCCAGCATTTT. The chain joins TRBV10-3 to TRBJ1-5, with 7 bases matching TRBD1. Germline-derived CDR1 and CDR2 are ENHRY and SYGVKD. The ends lost 4 bases at V and 1 base at J; junction bases unmatched: 1. This CDR3 region has 14 residues.

The CDR3 DNA sequence: TGCGCCAGCAGCCATCTAATGGGGCAGGGGGCTGAAGCTTTCTTT. Amino acids: CASSHLMGQGAEAFF. The genes are TRBV5-1 and TRBJ1-1, with TRBD1 identical over 7 bases. There are 15 residues in the CDR3. CDR1 and CDR2 (germline): SGHRS, YFSETQ. V shed 4 bases and J 6 bases; nucleotides not matched to a gene: 12.

The chain has TRBV7-3 and TRBJ2-1, with 8 nucleotides matching TRBD2. Trimming at V came to 4 bases and at J to 5 bases, leaving 13 bases not matched to a gene. Germline CDR1 is SGHTA and CDR2 is FQGTGA. The CDR3 is 17 amino acids. CDR3 sequence: CASSSKSGREPNNEQFF. DNA of the CDR3: TGTGCCAGCAGCTCAAAAAGCGGGAGAGAACCAAACAATGAGCAGTTCTTC. The full variable domain, with the rest looked up from reference TRBV7-3 and TRBJ2-1, is GAGVSQTPSNKVTEKGKYVELRCDPISGHTALYWYRQSLGQGPEFLIYFQGTGAADDSGLPNDRFFAVRPEGSVSTLKIQRTERGDSAVYLCASSSKSGREPNNEQFFGPGTRLTVL.

The rearrangement uses TRBV14 and TRBJ1-2; perhaps TRBD1 as D (5 bases). The V and J ends lost 0 bases and 7 bases respectively, with 15 bases between them. From germline, CDR1 is SGHDN and CDR2 FVKESK. This CDR3 is 15 amino acids long. In nucleotides, the CDR3 is TGTGCCAGCAGCCAAGACCCCCCGGGGGTGGCTGGCTACACCTTC. Its protein is CASSQDPPGVAGYTF.